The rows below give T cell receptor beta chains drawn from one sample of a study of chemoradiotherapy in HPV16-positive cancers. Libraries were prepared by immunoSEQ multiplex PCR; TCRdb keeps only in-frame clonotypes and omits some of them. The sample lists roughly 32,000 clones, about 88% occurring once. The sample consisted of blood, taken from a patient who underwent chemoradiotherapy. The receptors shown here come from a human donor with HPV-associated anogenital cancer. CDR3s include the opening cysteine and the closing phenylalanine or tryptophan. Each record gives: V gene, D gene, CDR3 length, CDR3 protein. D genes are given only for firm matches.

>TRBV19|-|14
CASSTWDGPRTQHF
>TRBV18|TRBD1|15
CASSPDRDIVTEAFF
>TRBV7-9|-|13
CASSLRGGQPQHF
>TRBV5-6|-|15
CASSLSQDYTDTQYF
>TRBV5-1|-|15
CASSLAGFYNSPLHF
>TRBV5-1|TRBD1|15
CASSFGGQGSETQYF
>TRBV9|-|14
CASSVRTSTDTQYF
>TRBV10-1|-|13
CASSVGHLTEAFF
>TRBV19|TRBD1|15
CASSMARTGQETQYF
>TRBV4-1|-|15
CASSQDDWGVYGYTF